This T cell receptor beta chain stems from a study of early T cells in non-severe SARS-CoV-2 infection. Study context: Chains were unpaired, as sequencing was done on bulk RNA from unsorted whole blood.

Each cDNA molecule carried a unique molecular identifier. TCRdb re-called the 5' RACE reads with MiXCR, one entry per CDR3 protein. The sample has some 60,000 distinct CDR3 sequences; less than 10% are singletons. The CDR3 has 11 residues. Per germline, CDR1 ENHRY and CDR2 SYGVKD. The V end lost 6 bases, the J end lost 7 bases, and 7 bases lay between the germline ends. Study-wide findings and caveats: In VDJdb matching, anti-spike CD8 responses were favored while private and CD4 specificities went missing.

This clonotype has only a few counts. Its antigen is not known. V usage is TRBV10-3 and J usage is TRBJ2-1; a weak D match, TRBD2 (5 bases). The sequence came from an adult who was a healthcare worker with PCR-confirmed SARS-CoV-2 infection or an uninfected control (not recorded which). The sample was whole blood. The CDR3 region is CAISDYNEQFF. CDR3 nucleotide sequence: TGTGCCATCAGCGACTATAATGAGCAGTTCTTC.